One sample yielded the 18 T cell receptor beta chains listed below, sequenced in a study of T cells in Graves' hyperthyroidism and ophthalmopathy. Amplification of TCR beta CDR3 regions used RNA as the template. With the HTBI primer set, the TCR CDR3 went through a first round of RT-PCR. TCRdb ran MiXCR on the multiplex PCR reads and lists one entry per CDR3 protein. Here the sample spans 350,000 to 400,000 distinct CDR3 sequences, 15% being singletons. Sequencing was done on a sample of blood. These receptor sequences come from a woman under 40 with Graves' hyperthyroidism.

This clonotype has a count of ten or more. V usage is TRBV12-3 or TRBV12-4 and J usage is TRBJ1-4; weak D call: TRBD1 (6 bases). CDR3 length: 15 amino acids. V was shortened by 3 bases and J by 2 bases, with 10 bases between the two germline ends. The CDR3 region is CASSFRGGTNEKLFF. CDR3 in DNA: TGTGCCAGCAGTTTCAGGGGTGGTACTAATGAAAAACTGTTTTTT.

This clonotype has at least ten counts. The chain uses TRBV7-2 and TRBJ2-1; TRBD2 agrees at 9 bases. The CDR3 is 16 residues long. Germline values: CDR1 SGHTA, CDR2 FQGNSA. With 1 base clipped from V and 4 bases from J, the junction kept 5 bases outside the gene matches. Here the CDR3 reads CASSLGVSGRYNEQFF. The DNA for the CDR3 is TGTGCCAGCAGCTTAGGGGTTAGCGGGAGATACAATGAGCAGTTCTTC.

This clonotype was seen at least ten times. DNA for the CDR3: TGCAGTGCCGAGAGGGACGGATCTAACTATGGCTACACCTTC. Translated: CSAERDGSNYGYTF. The rearrangement joins TRBV20-1 to TRBJ1-2, with D possibly TRBD1 on 5 matching bases. Germline V gives CDR1 DFQATT, CDR2 SNEGSKA (reference sequence). The CDR3 loop spans 14 amino acids. V was clipped by 6 bases and J by 0 bases, with 14 bases between them.

This clonotype showed up many times. The chain carries TRBV27 and TRBJ1-1; D is uncertain. The ends were cut back, 4 bases at V and 1 base at J, with 7 bases in the middle. CDR3 size: 13 residues. CDR1 and CDR2 (germline): MNHEY, SMNVEV (reference sequence). CDR3: CASSSRQNTEAFF. CDR3 nucleotides: TGTGCCAGCAGTTCCCGACAGAACACTGAAGCTTTCTTT.

This clonotype was observed at least ten times. The J gene is TRBJ2-4, the V gene TRBV18; D gene unclear. The V gene's germline CDR1 is KGHSH and CDR2 LQKENI. The CDR3 covers 17 residues. V lost 4 bases to trimming and J lost 3 bases, with 19 bases between them. CDR3 region: CASSQSQDPVDKNIQYF. The CDR3 region has the DNA TGTGCCAGCTCACAATCTCAAGACCCTGTTGACAAAAACATTCAGTACTTC.

Turning to this clonotype: One end of the junction varies from germline; a read error may be responsible. The chain links TRBV28 to TRBJ1-5; TRBD1 aligns across 8 bases. Germline V gives CDR1 MDHEN, CDR2 SYDVKM. The CDR3 consists of 15 residues. The CDR3 bases are TGTGCCGGCAGTCCGACAGGGGATAGCAATCAGCCCCAGCATTTT. Amino acids: CAGSPTGDSNQPQHF.

With regard to this clonotype: This could be a read error, since a much larger clone is one nucleotide away. The J gene is TRBJ1-5, the V gene TRBV19; D uncertain. The CDR3 spans 15 residues. Germline assignment: CDR1 LNHDA and CDR2 SQIVND (reference sequence). The CDR3 loop is CVSSAGPGPNQPQHF. As DNA, the CDR3 is TGTGTCAGTAGTGCCGGGCCAGGACCTAATCAGCCCCAGCATTTT.

This clonotype occurred once. A much larger clone differs by one base, so this may be a read error. The DNA of the CDR3 is TGCAGTGCTATAGAGGCAGGGGAGTACGAGCAGTACTTC. This sequence encodes CSAIEAGEYEQYF. V gene TRBV20-1 combines with J gene TRBJ2-7, with a tentative D call TRBD1 (6 bases). Germline loops: CDR1 DFQATT, CDR2 SNEGSKA (reference sequence). This CDR3 region has 13 residues. V lost 4 bases to trimming and J lost 4 bases, with 14 bases between them.

This clonotype has at least ten counts. V gene TRBV12-3 or TRBV12-4 combines with J gene TRBJ2-7; a possible D gene is TRBD2 (6 bases). The ends were cut back, 5 bases at V and 5 bases at J, with 10 bases in the middle. CDR3 length: 12 amino acids. CDR3: CASSPGVDEQYF. The CDR3 DNA reads as TGTGCCAGCAGTCCGGGGGTCGACGAGCAGTACTTC.

The gene calls are TRBV3-1 and TRBJ1-3, with D perhaps TRBD1 (5 bases). V lost 0 bases, J lost 2 bases, and 11 bases lay in between. The CDR3 sequence is 16 residues long. Germline assignment: CDR1 LGHDT and CDR2 YNNKEL (reference sequence). Here the CDR3 DNA reads TGTGCCAGCAGCCAAGACGGGGGAAGCGCTGGAAACACCATATATTTT. It yields the protein CASSQDGGSAGNTIYF.

This clonotype was recorded at least ten times. The J gene is TRBJ2-1, the V gene TRBV27; D possibly matches TRBD1 or TRBD2 (6 bases each). This CDR3 comprises 15 residues. Per germline, CDR1 MNHEY and CDR2 SMNVEV (reference sequence). The V gene lost 7 bases and the J gene lost 8 bases, with 21 bases spanning the gap. The CDR3 DNA reads as TGTGCCAGCACTCTAAGAGGGGGGCGAGGAGATGAGCAGTTCTTC. This sequence encodes CASTLRGGRGDEQFF.

This clonotype occurred many times. This chain joins TRBV3-1 and TRBJ2-7, with 10 bases identical to TRBD1. The germline gives CDR1 LGHDT, CDR2 YNNKEL (reference sequence). CDR3 length: 14 amino acids. V lost 4 bases, J lost 6 bases, and 6 bases stayed unmatched. The CDR3 DNA follows: TGTGCCAGCAGCCCGGGACAGGGGACGGGCGAGCAGTACTTC. Amino acids: CASSPGQGTGEQYF.

The rearrangement joins TRBV24-1 to TRBJ2-1, with 10 nucleotides matching TRBD2. J lost 5 bases, V lost 3 bases, and 15 bases had no gene match. This CDR3 is built from 19 residues. Per the germline V gene, CDR1 is KGHDR and CDR2 is SFDVKD. The CDR3 sequence is CATSDPNRLTSGIDNEQFF. The CDR3 DNA sequence: TGTGCCACCAGTGATCCAAACCGCCTAACTAGCGGGATCGACAATGAGCAGTTCTTC.

The CDR3 spells CASSSRGRDETQYF. CDR3 sequence (DNA): TGTGCCAGCAGCTCAAGAGGCAGGGATGAGACCCAGTACTTC. The gene calls are TRBV3-1 and TRBJ2-5; D possibly corresponds to TRBD1 (5 bases). V shed 5 bases and J shed 5 bases, with 15 bases lying between them. The CDR3 spans 14 residues. Looked up from germline, CDR1 is LGHDT and CDR2 is YNNKEL (reference sequence).

This clonotype came up a few times. The J gene is TRBJ2-2, the V gene TRBV10-3; 14 bases line up with TRBD2. From germline, CDR1 is ENHRY and CDR2 SYGVKD. V shed 5 bases and J 1 base; nucleotides not matched to a gene: 6. The CDR3 extends over 18 amino acids. The CDR3 sequence: CAISLSGLAGGNTGELFF. CDR3 bases: TGTGCCATCAGTTTATCTGGACTAGCGGGAGGGAACACCGGGGAGCTGTTTTTT.

The CDR3 DNA reads TGTGCCAGCAGTCGAGGGCAGGAGTACTATGGCTACACCTTC. It encodes CASSRGQEYYGYTF. The gene calls are TRBV3-1 and TRBJ1-2; D is undetermined. Germline CDR1 is LGHDT and CDR2 is YNNKEL (reference sequence). The V gene lost 6 bases and the J gene lost 3 bases, with 14 bases spanning the gap. The CDR3 is 14 residues long.

In this sample, this clonotype turned up many times. The CDR3: CSARPRETQYF. CDR3 in DNA: TGCAGTGCTAGACCTCGGGAGACCCAGTACTTC. The chain recombines TRBV20-1 with TRBJ2-5, with D hard to call. CDR1 DFQATT and CDR2 SNEGSKA come from the germline V gene (reference sequence). This CDR3 contains 11 residues. V was trimmed by 2 bases and J by 5 bases, leaving 6 bases between them.

V gene TRBV9 combines with J gene TRBJ2-6, with D possibly being TRBD2 (5 bases). Per germline, CDR1 SGDLS and CDR2 YYNGEE. V lost 3 bases and J 1 base, leaving 11 bases between the germline ends. The CDR3 covers 16 residues. Written as DNA, the CDR3 is TGTGCCAGCAGCGGAGCGGCAGATTCTGGGGCCAACGTCCTGACTTTC. It encodes CASSGAADSGANVLTF.